This TCR beta chain comes out of a study of regulatory T cells in long-lasting Graves disease. This clonotype has just one count. CDR1 is SGHKS, CDR2 YYEKEE, per germline (reference sequence). This CDR3 contains 14 residues. Trimming removed 4 bases at V and 3 bases at J, with 13 bases between. Time point described: persistent/refractory GD, antithyroid drugs over 5 years with positive TRAb. RNA isolated from PBMCs was used to make the TCR library. In building TCR beta libraries, iRepertoire HTBI primers were used together with Arm-PCR of CDR3 regions. Per the original data handling: Overall, samples carried approximately 60 TRBV and about 14 TRBJ segments. TCRdb reprocessed the multiplex PCR reads with MiXCR, giving one entry per CDR3 protein. The V and J calls here are based on TCRdb, not the publication. Here the sample spans 400,000 or so distinct CDR3 sequences, around 22% being singletons.

This specimen consisted of peripheral blood mononuclear cells (PBMCs), obtained when the disease was refractory, from a patient treated with antithyroid drugs. The receptor comes from a female donor with Graves disease. This sequence joins TRBV5-5 and TRBJ1-1, with D perhaps matching TRBD1 (6 bases). The CDR3 region has the DNA TGTGCCAGCAGCCACAGGGACGGGGACACTGAAGCTTTCTTT. Translating gives CASSHRDGDTEAFF. Variable domain in full (rest from reference TRBV5-5 and TRBJ1-1): DAGVTQSPTHLIKTRGQQVTLRCSPISGHKSVSWYQQVLGQGPQFIFQYYEKEERGRGNFPDRFSARQFPNYSSELNVNALLLGDSALYLCASSHRDGDTEAFFGQGTRLTVV.